The 22 T cell receptor beta chains given below trace back to one sample, sequenced in a study of blood T cell repertoires in COVID-19. The protocol was immunoSEQ multiplex PCR, while the TCRdb copy is restricted to in-frame clones and leaves out a portion. The sample contains about 160,000 clones, around four fifths of which appear only once. Sequencing was performed on peripheral blood. These receptors were taken from an elderly woman with acute or convalescent COVID-19.

This clone was observed a few times. The genes are TRBV2 and TRBJ2-2; 11 nucleotides line up with TRBD2. Trimming at V came to 8 bases and at J to 6 bases, leaving 8 bases not matched to a gene. The length of the CDR3 is 15 residues. Germline V gives CDR1 SNHLY, CDR2 FYNNEI. Here the CDR3 DNA reads TGTGCCAGCGGGGGTAGCGGGAGGGCCTCCGGGGAGCTGTTTTTT. Translation gives CASGGSGRASGELFF.

V usage is TRBV10-3 and J usage is TRBJ1-4; a possible D gene is TRBD1 (6 bases). The CDR3 extends over 12 amino acids. The V gene's germline CDR1 is ENHRY and CDR2 SYGVKD. V lost 10 bases and J lost 6, with 12 bases in between. CDR3 amino acids: CATRGVDEKLFF. CDR3 nucleotides: TGTGCCACCAGGGGAGTAGATGAAAAACTGTTTTTT.

This sequence joins TRBV11-3 and TRBJ2-7; weak D call: TRBD1 (5 bases). Per germline, CDR1 SGHNT and CDR2 YENEEA. Trimming left V 5 bases short and J 1 base short, with 12 bases between. CDR3 length: 14 residues. The CDR3 nucleotides read TGTGCCAGCAGCCCGGACACACGGTCCTACGAGCAGTACTTC. It specifies CASSPDTRSYEQYF.

This chain uses TRBV30 with TRBJ2-1; the match to TRBD1 covers 8 bases. Looked up from germline, CDR1 is GTSNPN and CDR2 is SVGIG (reference sequence). The CDR3 is made up of 13 amino acids. J gave up 7 bases and V 4 bases, and 6 bases lay outside the gene matches. The CDR3 reads CAWTGQAGNEQFF. The CDR3 DNA reads as TGTGCCTGGACGGGACAGGCGGGGAATGAGCAGTTCTTC.

The chain combines TRBV5-4 with TRBJ2-5, with TRBD1 matching 12 bases. This CDR3 is built from 18 residues. CDR1 is SGHNT, CDR2 YYREEE, per germline (reference sequence). The V and J ends lost 4 bases and 5 bases, in that order; junction bases with no gene match: 15. The CDR3 loop is CASSNGKWGQGAGETQYF. CDR3 coding DNA: TGTGCCAGCAGCAACGGAAAATGGGGACAGGGGGCTGGGGAGACCCAGTACTTC.

This clone was seen a handful of times. This sequence joins TRBV27 and TRBJ2-7; 9 nucleotides align to TRBD2. V shed 2 bases, J shed 4 bases, and the junction held 6 bases outside the gene matches. The V gene's germline CDR1 is MNHEY and CDR2 SMNVEV (reference sequence). CDR3 length equals 15 residues. Here the CDR3 DNA reads TGTGCCAGCAGTTTAAAGGCTAGCGGGGCTTACGAGCAGTACTTC. Protein: CASSLKASGAYEQYF.

This clone was seen a few times. The V gene is TRBV5-6, the J gene TRBJ2-7; TRBD2 is a possible D gene (6 bases). CDR1 and CDR2 from the germline V gene are SGHDT and YYEEEE. V was trimmed by 2 bases and J by 2 bases, leaving 11 bases between them. This CDR3 contains 14 residues. CDR3: CASSLTPGAYEQYF. The CDR3 bases are TGTGCCAGCAGCTTAACTCCGGGGGCCTACGAGCAGTACTTC.

The rearrangement uses TRBV2 and TRBJ1-2; D is undetermined. Trimming removed 3 bases at V and 8 bases at J, with 10 bases between. Germline CDR1 is SNHLY and CDR2 is FYNNEI. This CDR3 is built from 12 residues. The CDR3 sequence is CASSETGSGYTF. DNA for the CDR3: TGTGCCAGCAGTGAGACGGGGTCCGGCTACACCTTC.

The CDR3 spells CASRAGSGANTEAFF. In nucleotides, the CDR3 is TGTGCCAGCCGAGCAGGATCAGGGGCGAACACTGAAGCTTTCTTT. This chain uses TRBV5-8 with TRBJ1-1; D possibly corresponds to TRBD1 (6 bases). Germline V gives CDR1 SGHTS, CDR2 YDEGEE. The CDR3 consists of 15 residues. Trimming stripped 7 bases from V and 1 base from J, with 17 bases between.

This chain connects TRBV29-1 to TRBJ2-7, with TRBD1 identical over 7 bases. There are 14 residues in the CDR3. Germline V gene lookup returns CDR1 SQVTM and CDR2 ANQGSEA. The V segment lost 6 bases and the J segment 3 bases; nucleotides outside the gene matches: 11. The CDR3 loop reads CSVASGTADYEQYF. CDR3 DNA sequence: TGCAGCGTCGCCTCCGGGACAGCCGACTACGAGCAGTACTTC.

The chain links TRBV7-9 to TRBJ1-2, with TRBD1 matching over 9 bases. Trimming removed 5 bases from V and 4 bases from J; junction bases left unmatched: 5. The CDR3 runs to 14 residues. The germline V gene has CDR1 SEHNR and CDR2 FQNEAQ (reference sequence). The chain's CDR3 is CASSPWTGAYGYTF. CDR3 nucleotides: TGTGCCAGCAGCCCTTGGACAGGGGCCTATGGCTACACCTTC.

The V call is TRBV19, the J call TRBJ1-1, with no clear D. Trimming left V 2 bases short and J 1 base short, with 11 bases between. CDR3 length: 15 amino acids. Germline loops: CDR1 LNHDA, CDR2 SQIVND (reference sequence). The CDR3: CASSISFRGNTEAFF. The CDR3 DNA follows: TGTGCCAGTAGTATATCCTTCCGGGGGAACACTGAAGCTTTCTTT.

This clone was seen a single time. The genes are TRBV5-1 and TRBJ2-2, with D unresolved. Trimming took 0 bases from V and 3 from J, leaving 9 bases between them. CDR3 length: 15 amino acids. Germline V gene data show CDR1 as SGHRS and CDR2 as YFSETQ. This CDR3 is CASSLDPSHTGELFF. DNA of the CDR3: TGCGCCAGCAGCTTGGATCCTAGTCACACCGGGGAGCTGTTTTTT.

V and J are TRBV5-4 and TRBJ2-5; D might be TRBD2 (6 bases). Trimming removed 4 bases at V and 2 bases at J, with 21 bases between. The CDR3 is made up of 17 amino acids. CDR1 and CDR2 from the germline V gene are SGHNT and YYREEE (reference sequence). DNA of the CDR3: TGTGCCAGCAGCCCTTCGTTGCCGGGGAGGAATCAAGAGACCCAGTACTTC. Translating it yields CASSPSLPGRNQETQYF.

In its sample, this clone was seen once. The chain links TRBV27 to TRBJ1-2, with TRBD1 matching over 9 bases. CDR3 length: 16 residues. Trimming at V came to 7 bases and at J to 5 bases, leaving 14 bases not matched to a gene. CDR1 is MNHEY, CDR2 SMNVEV, per germline (reference sequence). CDR3 loop: CASTLFYGDREYGYTF. The CDR3 DNA is TGTGCCAGCACCCTATTTTACGGGGACAGGGAATATGGCTACACCTTC.

A few counts support this clone. This chain links TRBV5-1 with TRBJ2-1, with D unresolved. This CDR3 is 13 amino acids long. Germline V CDR1 and CDR2: SGHRS, YFSETQ. The germline V and J ends were trimmed by 0 bases and 7 bases, with 8 bases remaining between them. The CDR3 nucleotides are TGCGCCAGCAGCTTGGGCAGTGGTAATGAGCAGTTCTTC. Translated: CASSLGSGNEQFF.

The gene calls are TRBV11-3 and TRBJ2-1; D is uncertain. The CDR3 length is 13 residues. Trimming cost V 1 base and J 8 bases, with 9 bases left between them. CDR1 is SGHNT and CDR2 is YENEEA in the germline V gene. The CDR3 DNA reads TGTGCCAGCAGCTTAGGTACTAAGGATGAGCAGTTCTTC. Translating gives CASSLGTKDEQFF.

This chain joins TRBV29-1 and TRBJ1-3; the D is unclear. This CDR3 is built from 12 residues. Per germline, CDR1 SQVTM and CDR2 ANQGSEA. Trimming removed 3 bases at V and 4 bases at J, with 7 bases between. The CDR3 spells CSVDRGGNTIYF. The CDR3 DNA is TGCAGCGTTGACCGAGGGGGAAACACCATATATTTT.

This clone has a single count. At one end the junction does not follow the germline gene, possibly because of a read error. The chain is built from TRBV6-5 and TRBJ2-5; D might be TRBD2 (6 bases). Germline V gene sequence: CDR1 MNHEY, CDR2 SVGAGI. CDR3 length: 15 residues. The CDR3, as DNA: TGTACCAGCAGTTCGCGGGGCCTGGCGGGGGAGACCCAGTACTTC. Its translation: CTSSSRGLAGETQYF.

V gene TRBV5-4 combines with J gene TRBJ1-4, with 7 bases lining up with TRBD1. The ends lost 3 bases at V and 5 bases at J; junction bases unmatched: 4. Germline CDR1 reads SGHNT; CDR2 reads YYREEE (reference sequence). The CDR3 totals 14 residues. The CDR3 region is CASSSGQKNEKLFF. The CDR3 bases are TGTGCCAGCAGCTCGGGACAGAAGAATGAAAAACTGTTTTTT.

The V and J genes are TRBV7-6 and TRBJ2-2; weak D call: TRBD1 (5 bases). The CDR3 runs to 14 residues. Trimming shortened V by 5 bases and J by 8 bases, and 15 bases separated the two germline ends. Germline values: CDR1 SGHVS, CDR2 FNYEAQ. CDR3 DNA: TGTGCCAGCAGCCCGCGACAGTCTTCGGGGGAGCTGTTTTTT. Translation gives CASSPRQSSGELFF.

A word on this clone: The same CDR3 arises from other DNA sequences in this sample as well. The chain joins TRBV5-1 to TRBJ2-2; D remains unclear. Germline CDR1 and CDR2: SGHRS and YFSETQ. V lost 0 bases, J lost 0 bases, and 6 bases lay in between. CDR3 size: 15 residues. The DNA for the CDR3 is TGCGCCAGCAGCTTGGGTGGAGCGAACACCGGGGAGCTGTTTTTT. This sequence encodes CASSLGGANTGELFF. The full variable domain, completed using reference TRBV5-1 and TRBJ2-2, is KAGVTQTPRYLIKTRGQQVTLSCSPISGHRSVSWYQQTPGQGLQFLFEYFSETQRNKGNFPGRFSGRQFSNSRSEMNVSTLELGDSALYLCASSLGGANTGELFFGEGSRLTVL.